This T cell receptor beta chain was sequenced in a study of blood T cell repertoires in COVID-19. Sequencing was performed with immunoSEQ multiplex PCR; in TCRdb, only in-frame clones are kept and a portion is missing. The table has about 220,000 clones, 75% to 90% seen once. Seattle participants joined during active infection and were tracked over time. This clonotype originated in a woman in her 70s with COVID-19, enrolled during active disease. The sequenced sample was peripheral blood.

The CDR3 DNA reads TGTGCCAGCAGCGCCCTTAATGAAAAACTGTTTTTT. It encodes CASSALNEKLFF. The chain combines TRBV9 with TRBJ1-4; D not certain. CDR3 length equals 12 residues. With 3 bases removed from V and 4 bases from J, the gap between germline ends came to 4 bases. Germline V gives CDR1 SGDLS, CDR2 YYNGEE.